This entry is about one T cell receptor (beta chain). The CDR3 has 12 residues. Trimming left V 2 bases short and J 10 bases short, with 9 bases between. Germline V gives CDR1 SGHTA, CDR2 FQGNSA. The entry originates in a study of blood T cell repertoires in COVID-19. Study-level background: COVID-19 samples collected from the United States, Italy and Spain covered acute and convalescent phases. The cDNA or gDNA used as material had been derived from T cells, B-cell-depleted T cells, or PBMCs.

How the authors handled the data: It was from reference gene primer amplification that nucleated cell counts were estimated. Profiling relied on immunoSEQ multiplex PCR, and the TCRdb table lists in-frame clones only, not all of them. That table furnishes V, J and clone size, whereas the DNA furnished D and trimming. The sample records 65,000 to 85,000 clones, about 86% being singletons. The TCR was taken from a man between 50 and 59 years old with active COVID-19. The chain employs TRBV7-2 and TRBJ2-1; perhaps TRBD1 as D (5 bases). Material for sequencing was peripheral blood. The CDR3 sequence: CASSLRGREQFF. As DNA, the CDR3 is TGTGCCAGCAGCTTAAGGGGTCGGGAGCAGTTCTTC.